This T cell receptor (beta chain) was identified in a study of blood T cell repertoires in COVID-19 (dated by TCRdb to the early 2020s). With regard to the full study: Samples from collaborators originated in the United States, Italy and Spain and spanned both the acute and convalescent phases of COVID-19. The prospective study material was composed of cDNA or gDNA derived from T cells, B-cell-depleted T cells, or PBMCs. The dataset comprised deeply sampled blood TCRbeta repertoires from subjects exposed to, actively infected with, or recovered from COVID-19. A freely available public database, intended as a resource for researchers studying the immune response to SARS-CoV-2, is where the repertoires were released. The samples were drawn from two sources: the first 160 participants of the ongoing ImmuneRACE study, and 1,000 to 1,500 subjects contributed by 6 global collaborators. Sample metadata almost always included a de-identified subject ID, COVID-19 status, age in years and sex. Where HLA class I and class II types were available, the types were taken from metadata supplied by the sample provider, not from assay-based typing. Overall study results and their limits: The quantity of clinical and demographic metadata differed by source and by participant and was supplied without curation.

Comment on this clone: Its recognized antigen is unknown. Base qualities are not recorded, but no much larger clone differs from it by a single base.

The immunoSEQ Assay, a bias-controlled multiplex PCR, was used to amplify TCRbeta CDR3 regions from genomic DNA. Concerning the study's data processing: The number of nucleated cells in each sample was estimated from the amplification of reference gene primers within the assay. To quantify the absolute abundance of each unique TCRbeta CDR3 rearrangement, sequence reads were collapsed and filtered. Productive Simpson clonality was computed per sample as the square root of Simpson's diversity index over productive rearrangements. TCRdb limited this immuneACCESS table to in-frame rearrangements with V and J called. A share of clones is missing; checked studies link under half to unresolved V genes, and the rest is unexplained. That table supplies the V and J calls and clone size; D and trimming were determined from the DNA. Here the sample has more than 300,000 clones; 85% to 90% occur a single time. Jointly, the top ten make up over 3.5% of the sample.

In the prospective study, participants were roughly 18 to 90 years old, resided in 20 to 30 geographic areas of the United States, and were enrolled through a virtual design. In the prospective study, cohorts were assigned on the basis of participant-reported clinical history obtained from a screening survey and a study questionnaire. Recovered participants in ImmuneRACE Cohort 3 were defined as having two consecutive negative NP/OP PCR tests, clearance from a healthcare professional, or resolution of symptoms. Mobile phlebotomists in the prospective study collected whole blood, serum and a nasopharyngeal or oropharyngeal swab from every participant. Prospective study participants could optionally give additional blood draws and questionnaires over an approximately 2-month period. Before DNA extraction, prospective study blood samples were shipped either frozen or at room temperature. V and J are truncated by 3 bases and 3 bases respectively, leaving an intervening sequence of 14 bases. The CDR3 sequence holds 15 residues, the cysteine and phenylalanine included. Only the CDR3 DNA stays, 45 bases, in frame from base 1. CDR1 and CDR2 (WSHSY, SAAADI) derive from the germline V gene.

Sample: PBMCs or T cells enriched from blood (not recorded which). The V gene is TRBV10-2 and the J gene is TRBJ1-1; no confident D gene assignment can be made. The source is a man aged 25 to 40 who had recovered from COVID-19. The bases read TGCGCCAGCAGTGAAGTCAAGCGGGCTGACACTGAAGCTTTCTTT. Protein translation: CASSEVKRADTEAFF.